The entry below gives a single TCR beta chain sequence along with its context. The repertoire was sequenced with immunoSEQ multiplex PCR; TCRdb's copy has only in-frame clones and lacks some. This sample has about 100,000 clones, with 90% to 95% found just once. This specimen belongs to a study of OX40 agonist ivuxolimab in advanced cancers. Study summary: Patients enrolled in dose escalation were diagnosed with hepatocellular carcinoma, melanoma, renal cell or head and neck cancer. One patient with hepatocellular carcinoma and two with cutaneous melanoma, three in all, had partial responses.

The CDR3 length is 14 residues. The ends lost 5 bases at V and 0 bases at J; junction bases unmatched: 4. Per germline, CDR1 MNHEY and CDR2 SMNVEV (reference sequence). The receptor was derived from an adult with an advanced solid tumor such as melanoma, head and neck, liver or kidney cancer. The V call is TRBV27, the J call TRBJ2-7; 7 bases map to TRBD2. The source was CD4+ or CD8+ T cells sorted from blood, collected in a trial of the OX40 agonist ivuxolimab. CDR3 sequence: CASSRGDPSYEQYF. The CDR3 DNA reads as TGTGCCAGCAGTCGGGGGGACCCCTCCTACGAGCAGTACTTC.